This is a list of T cell receptor beta chains from one sample in a study of blood T cell repertoires in COVID-19. The assay was immunoSEQ multiplex PCR, and TCRdb's table has in-frame clones only and misses some. The table lists 140,000 or so clones, about 80% of them singletons, with roughly 4.4% in the top ten. Sequenced sample: peripheral blood. The receptors originated from a human donor in a cohort sampled during active COVID-19. CDR3s include the opening cysteine and the closing phenylalanine or tryptophan. Each record gives: V gene, D gene, clone size, J gene, CDR3 protein, CDR3 DNA. The D gene is left open where the match is weak. Not every row has a clone size; where given, it reads once, few, many or a size class.

V gene: TRBV6-5; D gene: TRBD2; clone size: .; J gene: TRBJ2-1; CDR3 protein: CASRLTSVAYNEQFF; CDR3 DNA: TGTGCCAGCAGATTAACTAGCGTCGCCTACAATGAGCAGTTCTTC
V gene: TRBV11-2; D gene: .; clone size: .; J gene: TRBJ2-7; CDR3 protein: CASSLGTDFGEQYF; CDR3 DNA: TGTGCCAGCAGCTTGGGGACTGATTTCGGCGAGCAGTACTTC
V gene: TRBV28; D gene: .; clone size: .; J gene: TRBJ2-7; CDR3 protein: CASSSGGGPSYEQYF; CDR3 DNA: TGTGCCAGCAGTTCTGGCGGGGGCCCCTCCTACGAGCAGTACTTC
V gene: TRBV2; D gene: .; clone size: .; J gene: TRBJ2-7; CDR3 protein: CASSEADRDPYEQYF; CDR3 DNA: TGTGCCAGCAGTGAAGCGGACAGAGACCCCTACGAGCAGTACTTC
V gene: TRBV10-3; D gene: .; clone size: .; J gene: TRBJ2-3; CDR3 protein: CAILAADTQYF; CDR3 DNA: TGTGCCATCCTCGCGGCTGATACGCAGTATTTT
V gene: TRBV12-5; D gene: TRBD2; clone size: .; J gene: TRBJ2-3; CDR3 protein: CASGSLAGGLDTQYF; CDR3 DNA: TGTGCTAGTGGTTCCTTGGCGGGAGGGCTAGATACGCAGTATTTT
V gene: TRBV5-4; D gene: .; clone size: .; J gene: TRBJ2-1; CDR3 protein: CASSLELERDEQFF; CDR3 DNA: TGTGCCAGCAGCTTGGAGCTAGAGAGGGATGAGCAGTTCTTC
V gene: TRBV5-6; D gene: .; clone size: few; J gene: TRBJ2-4; CDR3 protein: CASSNWGQPYQDIQYF; CDR3 DNA: TGTGCCAGCAGTAATTGGGGCCAACCGTACCAGGACATTCAGTACTTC
V gene: TRBV7-9; D gene: TRBD1; clone size: .; J gene: TRBJ1-2; CDR3 protein: CASSFMDREEYGYTF; CDR3 DNA: TGTGCCAGCAGCTTCATGGACAGGGAGGAGTATGGCTACACCTTC
V gene: TRBV28; D gene: TRBD2; clone size: .; J gene: TRBJ2-5; CDR3 protein: CASSLGGWAEETQYF; CDR3 DNA: TGTGCCAGCAGTTTGGGGGGGTGGGCAGAAGAGACCCAGTACTTC
V gene: TRBV2; D gene: TRBD1; clone size: .; J gene: TRBJ2-1; CDR3 protein: CASSGTGNNEQFF; CDR3 DNA: TGTGCCAGCAGTGGGACAGGGAACAATGAGCAGTTCTTC
V gene: TRBV4-2; D gene: .; clone size: .; J gene: TRBJ1-1; CDR3 protein: CASSQEWRGGLNTEAFF; CDR3 DNA: TGTGCCAGCAGCCAAGAATGGAGGGGAGGCCTGAACACTGAAGCTTTCTTT
V gene: TRBV19; D gene: TRBD1; clone size: once; J gene: TRBJ1-2; CDR3 protein: CASSPERDSYGYTF; CDR3 DNA: TGTGCCAGTAGTCCCGAAAGGGACAGCTATGGCTACACCTTC
V gene: TRBV28; D gene: TRBD1; clone size: .; J gene: TRBJ1-3; CDR3 protein: CASSELAGTGETFSGNTIYF; CDR3 DNA: TGTGCCAGCAGTGAATTGGCTGGGACAGGGGAAACGTTCTCTGGAAACACCATATATTTT
V gene: TRBV7-6; D gene: .; clone size: .; J gene: TRBJ2-1; CDR3 protein: CASSLESGPNEQFF; CDR3 DNA: TGTGCCAGCAGCTTAGAGAGCGGTCCAAATGAGCAGTTCTTC
V gene: TRBV9; D gene: TRBD1; clone size: .; J gene: TRBJ1-1; CDR3 protein: CASSVVGQENTEAFF; CDR3 DNA: TGTGCCAGCAGCGTAGTAGGACAGGAGAACACTGAAGCTTTCTTT
V gene: TRBV5-1; D gene: TRBD1; clone size: .; J gene: TRBJ2-2; CDR3 protein: CASSLQGVDTGELFF; CDR3 DNA: TGCGCCAGCAGCTTACAGGGGGTCGACACCGGGGAGCTGTTTTTT
V gene: TRBV9; D gene: .; clone size: .; J gene: TRBJ2-3; CDR3 protein: CASSVGVGRGGTDTQYF; CDR3 DNA: TGTGCCAGCAGCGTAGGAGTTGGGCGGGGAGGCACAGATACGCAGTATTTT
V gene: TRBV10-3; D gene: TRBD1; clone size: .; J gene: TRBJ1-2; CDR3 protein: CAISRTGSNYGYTF; CDR3 DNA: TGTGCCATCAGCCGGACAGGCTCTAACTATGGCTACACCTTC
V gene: TRBV30; D gene: TRBD2; clone size: .; J gene: TRBJ2-2; CDR3 protein: CAWSGLAGHTGELFF; CDR3 DNA: TGTGCCTGGAGCGGACTAGCGGGACACACCGGGGAGCTGTTTTTT
V gene: TRBV5-4; D gene: .; clone size: .; J gene: TRBJ2-7; CDR3 protein: CASSLAGTYEQYF; CDR3 DNA: TGTGCCAGCAGCTTGGCAGGAACCTACGAGCAGTACTTC
V gene: TRBV5-1; D gene: TRBD1; clone size: .; J gene: TRBJ1-6; CDR3 protein: CASSLEVGTGGGSAPLHF; CDR3 DNA: TGCGCCAGCAGCTTGGAGGTGGGAACAGGGGGTGGGTCAGCACCCCTCCACTTT
V gene: TRBV6-1; D gene: TRBD2; clone size: .; J gene: TRBJ2-1; CDR3 protein: CASSESPAGGGNEQFF; CDR3 DNA: TGTGCCAGCAGTGAATCCCCAGCGGGAGGAGGTAATGAGCAGTTCTTC
V gene: TRBV19; D gene: .; clone size: .; J gene: TRBJ2-1; CDR3 protein: CASSGGTHNEQFF; CDR3 DNA: TGTGCCAGTAGTGGTGGCACGCACAATGAGCAGTTCTTC
V gene: TRBV2; D gene: TRBD2; clone size: .; J gene: TRBJ2-1; CDR3 protein: CASSEVAGVDNEQFF; CDR3 DNA: TGTGCCAGCAGTGAAGTAGCGGGAGTAGACAATGAGCAGTTCTTC
V gene: TRBV4-1; D gene: .; clone size: .; J gene: TRBJ2-6; CDR3 protein: CASSPDSSGANVLTF; CDR3 DNA: TGCGCCAGCAGCCCGGACAGCTCTGGGGCCAACGTCCTGACTTTC
V gene: TRBV3-1/TRBV3-2; D gene: TRBD1; clone size: once; J gene: TRBJ1-3; CDR3 protein: CASSHWDRGSGNTIYF; CDR3 DNA: TGTGCCAGCAGCCACTGGGACAGGGGTTCTGGAAACACCATATATTTT
V gene: TRBV18; D gene: .; clone size: once; J gene: TRBJ2-1; CDR3 protein: CASSPPSSDEQFF; CDR3 DNA: TGTGCCAGCTCACCACCTAGCTCAGATGAGCAGTTCTTC
V gene: TRBV11-2; D gene: .; clone size: .; J gene: TRBJ1-1; CDR3 protein: CASSLSQGDGAFF; CDR3 DNA: TGTGCCAGCAGCCTGAGTCAGGGCGACGGAGCTTTCTTT
V gene: TRBV5-4; D gene: TRBD1; clone size: .; J gene: TRBJ1-1; CDR3 protein: CASSLKTGGTEAFF; CDR3 DNA: TGTGCCAGCAGCTTGAAAACAGGGGGCACTGAAGCTTTCTTT
V gene: TRBV18; D gene: TRBD1; clone size: .; J gene: TRBJ1-5; CDR3 protein: CASSQLDRNQPQHF; CDR3 DNA: TGTGCCAGCTCACAACTGGACAGGAATCAGCCCCAGCATTTT
V gene: TRBV10-3; D gene: TRBD1; clone size: .; J gene: TRBJ2-3; CDR3 protein: CAIRSTGSTDTQYF; CDR3 DNA: TGTGCCATCAGGTCGACAGGGTCCACAGATACGCAGTATTTT
V gene: TRBV2; D gene: .; clone size: once; J gene: TRBJ2-7; CDR3 protein: CASSEGSSYEQYF; CDR3 DNA: TGTGCCAGCAGTGAGGGCAGCTCCTACGAGCAGTACTTC
V gene: TRBV9; D gene: .; clone size: .; J gene: TRBJ2-1; CDR3 protein: CASSVEDFLEQFF; CDR3 DNA: TGTGCCAGCAGCGTAGAAGACTTTCTTGAGCAGTTCTTC
V gene: TRBV2; D gene: TRBD1; clone size: .; J gene: TRBJ2-3; CDR3 protein: CASKQGARADTQYF; CDR3 DNA: TGTGCCAGCAAGCAGGGGGCCAGGGCAGATACGCAGTATTTT
V gene: TRBV6-5; D gene: .; clone size: .; J gene: TRBJ2-7; CDR3 protein: CASREDSFSSYEQYF; CDR3 DNA: TGTGCCAGCAGGGAGGACTCTTTCAGCTCCTACGAGCAGTACTTC
V gene: TRBV2; D gene: .; clone size: few; J gene: TRBJ1-2; CDR3 protein: CASKGDRGGYTF; CDR3 DNA: TGTGCCAGCAAGGGGGATCGGGGTGGCTACACCTTC
V gene: TRBV11-2; D gene: .; clone size: .; J gene: TRBJ2-3; CDR3 protein: CASSLDRGDTQYF; CDR3 DNA: TGTGCCAGCAGCTTAGACCGGGGAGATACGCAGTATTTT
V gene: TRBV10-3; D gene: .; clone size: .; J gene: TRBJ1-1; CDR3 protein: CAISESGVGAEAFF; CDR3 DNA: TGTGCCATCAGTGAATCGGGGGTCGGCGCTGAAGCTTTCTTT
V gene: TRBV4-2; D gene: .; clone size: .; J gene: TRBJ2-2; CDR3 protein: CASSQDVGANTGELFF; CDR3 DNA: TGTGCCAGCAGCCAAGATGTAGGGGCGAACACCGGGGAGCTGTTTTTT
V gene: TRBV7-9; D gene: .; clone size: .; J gene: TRBJ1-2; CDR3 protein: CASSPDRIYGYTF; CDR3 DNA: TGTGCCAGCAGCCCCGACAGGATCTATGGCTACACCTTC